These 28 T cell receptor beta chains originate from one sample sequenced in a study of T-cell reconstitution after alpha-beta-depleted transplantation in children (TCRdb year 2016). Per the publication, the time point label means: day 60 (about 2 months) after transplantation. The treatment or condition label for this specimen denotes: allogeneic hematopoietic cell transplantation with graft depleted of TCRalphabeta T cells and CD19 B cells. The method was PCR. Sequenced using an Illumina HiSeq 2500. TCR library preparation used molecular barcoding, with unique molecular identifiers applied to normalize quantification of the TCRbeta repertoire. TCRdb reprocessed the public reads (quality trimming at Q25 with fastp, clone calling with MiXCR) and kept in-frame beta chains. Duplicate CDR3 protein sequences are folded into a single record with the most common DNA and genes. In this sample the table shows approximately 27,000 distinct CDR3 sequences, 18% of which occur a single time. The ten top clones hold around 33% of the sample.

The specimen was PBMCs, mostly from graft donor cells, collected 60 days after TCRalphabeta/CD19-depleted stem cell transplant. These receptors all come from a male patient aged 2 to 10 who had a stem cell transplant for acute lymphoblastic leukemia, so the T cells may come from the graft donor.

This clonotype was picked up a small number of times. V is TRBV18 and J is TRBJ1-2, with 9 bases matching TRBD1. Germline CDR1 is KGHSH and CDR2 is LQKENI. The length of the CDR3 is 19 residues. V shed 1 base and J 8 bases; nucleotides not matched to a gene: 20. CDR3 in amino acids: CASSPLGQGRSGSVVGYTF. In DNA, the CDR3 is TGTGCCAGCTCACCACTGGGACAGGGCAGGTCAGGGTCCGTGGTGGGCTACACCTTC. Full variable domain (remainder filled in from reference TRBV18 and TRBJ1-2): NAGVMQNPRHLVRRRGQEARLRCSPMKGHSHVYWYRQLPEEGLKFMVYLQKENIIDESGMPKERFSAEFPKEGPSILRIQQVVRGDSAAYFCASSPLGQGRSGSVVGYTFGSGTRLTVV.

Many counts were recorded for this clonotype. CDR3 region: CATSRTSGELTNTGELFF. As DNA, the CDR3 is TGTGCCACCAGCAGGACTAGCGGGGAATTAACGAACACCGGGGAGCTGTTTTTT. The chain has TRBV15 and TRBJ2-2; 11 bases match TRBD2. Looked up from germline, CDR1 is LNHNV and CDR2 is YYDKDF (reference sequence). The ends lost 3 bases at V and 0 bases at J; junction bases unmatched: 6. The CDR3 has 18 amino acids.

This clonotype was counted many times. The rearrangement joins TRBV12-3 or TRBV12-4 to TRBJ2-5; no definite D call. The CDR3 length is 12 residues. Trimming shortened V by 3 bases and J by 4 bases, and 6 bases separated the two germline ends. The CDR3, as DNA: TGTGCCAGCAGTTTTGGCAGAGAGACCCAGTACTTC. This encodes CASSFGRETQYF.

This clonotype came up a few times. The J gene is TRBJ2-1, the V gene TRBV7-2, with D unclear. This CDR3 contains 16 residues. V gave up 1 base and J gave up 2 bases, with 12 bases separating them. CDR1 SGHTA and CDR2 FQGNSA come from the germline V gene. The DNA of the CDR3 is TGTGCCAGCAGCTTAGGTTCTCCAACCACCTACAATGAGCAGTTCTTC. Residues: CASSLGSPTTYNEQFF.

This clonotype was seen repeatedly, ten times or more. This chain's CDR3 is CASRRQGDQPQHF. CDR3 DNA: TGTGCCAGCAGGCGACAGGGGGATCAGCCCCAGCATTTT. The J gene is TRBJ1-5, the V gene TRBV2, with 9 bases identical to TRBD1. The CDR3 totals 13 residues. Germline V gives CDR1 SNHLY, CDR2 FYNNEI. The ends lost 6 bases at V and 5 bases at J; junction bases unmatched: 2.

The chain couples TRBV3-1 to TRBJ2-3; TRBD2 aligns across 13 bases. Trimming at V came to 4 bases and at J to 2 bases, leaving 3 bases not matched to a gene. Germline V gene lookup returns CDR1 LGHDT and CDR2 YNNKEL (reference sequence). This CDR3 spans 16 amino acids. The CDR3 coding sequence is TGTGCCAGCAGCCCGGGACTAGCGGGACACACAGATACGCAGTATTTT. This translates into CASSPGLAGHTDTQYF.

The chain couples TRBV14 to TRBJ2-5; D uncertain. The CDR3 contains 15 residues. V was cut by 2 bases and J by 2 bases, with 12 bases left in between. Germline CDR1 reads SGHDN; CDR2 reads FVKESK. CDR3 in DNA: TGTGCCAGCAGCCAACTTTACTACAAGCAAGAGACCCAGTACTTC. It translates to CASSQLYYKQETQYF.

In its sample, this clonotype was seen a few times. This rearrangement joins TRBV6-1 to TRBJ1-4; no definite D call. Trimming took 7 bases from V and 7 from J, leaving 13 bases between them. The CDR3 length is 13 residues. Germline V gives CDR1 MNHNS, CDR2 SASEGT. In DNA, the CDR3 is TGTGCCAGCAAGAGGACGGAGAGTGAAAAACTGTTTTTT. Translating gives CASKRTESEKLFF.

In its sample, this clonotype was seen many times. V and J are TRBV5-1 and TRBJ2-7; D may be TRBD1 (5 bases). The CDR3 runs 13 residues. Germline V gives CDR1 SGHRS, CDR2 YFSETQ. V was shortened by 5 bases and J by 2 bases, with 11 bases between the two germline ends. The CDR3 spells CASSSTGAYEQYF. CDR3 in DNA: TGCGCCAGCAGTTCAACAGGAGCCTACGAGCAGTACTTC.

The chain is built from TRBV27 and TRBJ1-4, with TRBD1 matching 7 bases. V lost 7 bases and J lost 7; bases outside the gene matches: 18. Germline values: CDR1 MNHEY, CDR2 SMNVEV (reference sequence). This CDR3 region has 17 residues. The CDR3 DNA is TGTGCCAGCACTTACCTGGGACAGAGTACAATAAGTGAAAAACTGTTTTTT. It is translated as CASTYLGQSTISEKLFF.

This clonotype was found many times. The chain couples TRBV3-1 to TRBJ1-3, with D perhaps TRBD1 (5 bases). Germline-derived CDR1 and CDR2 are LGHDT and YNNKEL (reference sequence). This CDR3 has 15 amino acids. The V gene lost 1 base and the J gene lost 4 bases, with 11 bases spanning the gap. The CDR3 DNA reads as TGTGCCAGCAGCCAAGGGTCAGGGCTGGGAAACACCATATATTTT. It codes for CASSQGSGLGNTIYF.

V gene TRBV20-1 combines with J gene TRBJ1-1; D is undetermined. The CDR3 sequence is 13 residues long. In germline, CDR1 is DFQATT, CDR2 SNEGSKA (reference sequence). The ends were cut back, 1 base at V and 1 base at J, with 7 bases in the middle. The CDR3 is CSARGTSNTEAFF. Written as DNA, the CDR3 is TGCAGTGCTAGAGGAACGTCGAACACTGAAGCTTTCTTT.

This chain connects TRBV7-9 to TRBJ2-7; 13 nucleotides match TRBD2. This CDR3 has 15 amino acids. The germline gives CDR1 SEHNR, CDR2 FQNEAQ (reference sequence). V lost 4 bases, J lost 3 bases, and 3 bases stayed unmatched. For the CDR3, the DNA is TGTGCCAGCAGCTCAGGGACTAGCGGGATCTACGAGCAGTACTTC. This translates into CASSSGTSGIYEQYF.

This chain uses TRBV20-1 with TRBJ2-1; D may be TRBD1 (5 bases). Germline assignment: CDR1 DFQATT and CDR2 SNEGSKA (reference sequence). V lost 4 bases and J lost 6, with 19 bases in between. This CDR3 comprises 15 residues. The DNA for the CDR3 is TGCAGTGCTATACGCACAGGAGACCTCTTCAATGAGCAGTTCTTC. Translating it yields CSAIRTGDLFNEQFF.

The sample holds a few counts of this clonotype. The chain combines TRBV20-1 with TRBJ2-7; D perhaps matches TRBD2 (5 bases). V lost 6 bases, J lost 6 bases, and 15 bases lay in between. This CDR3 has 12 residues. From germline, CDR1 is DFQATT and CDR2 SNEGSKA (reference sequence). CDR3 in DNA: TGCAGTGCCCCCTGGGGAGTAAGCGAGCAGTACTTC. It yields the protein CSAPWGVSEQYF.

This clonotype has more than one count but fewer than ten. The J gene is TRBJ1-2, the V gene TRBV21-1; the table's TRBD1 call for D was not verified on the DNA. TRBV21-1 is shown as a pseudogene. This CDR3 has 14 residues. CDR3 protein: CASSKKQGCYGYTF. CDR3 nucleotide sequence: TGTGCCAGCAGCAAGAAACAGGGATGCTATGGCTACACCTTC.

This clonotype was seen at least ten times. This sequence joins TRBV6-5 and TRBJ1-2, with TRBD1 identical over 7 bases. V shed 6 bases and J 4 bases; nucleotides not matched to a gene: 11. The germline V gene has CDR1 MNHEY and CDR2 SVGAGI. The CDR3 is 15 amino acids. CDR3 amino acids: CASSSERTGPYGYTF. CDR3 nucleotides: TGTGCCAGCAGCTCGGAAAGGACAGGCCCCTATGGCTACACCTTC.

This chain connects TRBV11-2 to TRBJ2-6; TRBD2 aligns across 8 bases. Germline CDR1 is SGHAT and CDR2 is FQNNGV. J gave up 0 bases and V 1 base, and 8 bases lay outside the gene matches. The CDR3 consists of 19 residues. The CDR3: CASSLVGAGVISGANVLTF. CDR3 in DNA: TGTGCCAGCAGCTTAGTAGGAGCGGGGGTAATCTCTGGGGCCAACGTCCTGACTTTC.

This rearrangement joins TRBV10-3 to TRBJ1-2; 9 positions agree with TRBD1. V dropped 5 bases and J dropped 7; count of bases not matched to a gene: 8. CDR1 and CDR2 (germline): ENHRY, SYGVKD. The CDR3 contains 14 residues. CDR3 sequence reads: CAISIDRGISGYTF. The CDR3 coding sequence is TGTGCCATCAGTATTGACAGGGGGATCTCTGGCTACACCTTC.

This clonotype was recorded at least ten times. The chain uses TRBV6-2 or TRBV6-3 and TRBJ2-7; no reliable D call. The CDR3 sequence is 13 residues long. V lost 2 bases and J lost 4, with 9 bases in between. Germline V CDR1 and CDR2: MNHEY, SVGEGT. As DNA, the CDR3 is TGTGCCAGCAGTTACGTCTCCGGGTACGAGCAGTACTTC. Translation: CASSYVSGYEQYF.

This clonotype was counted a single time. The chain has TRBV7-2 and TRBJ2-5; the D is unclear. This CDR3 is built from 16 residues. Trimming took 1 base from V and 5 from J, leaving 17 bases between them. Per germline, CDR1 SGHTA and CDR2 FQGNSA. In nucleotides, the CDR3 is TGTGCCAGCAGCTTAGGATTTAGACGTGGTGGCGAGACCCAGTACTTC. This codes for CASSLGFRRGGETQYF.

Many counts were recorded for this clonotype. The rearrangement links TRBV3-1 to TRBJ2-7, with D unclear. V was cut by 6 bases and J by 1 base, with 10 bases left in between. Germline loops: CDR1 LGHDT, CDR2 YNNKEL (reference sequence). This CDR3 comprises 13 residues. This chain's CDR3 is CASRPSRSYEQYF. CDR3 in DNA: TGTGCCAGCAGGCCAAGTAGATCCTACGAGCAGTACTTC.

This clonotype was seen repeatedly, ten times or more. V gene TRBV9 combines with J gene TRBJ2-3, with TRBD1 matching 11 bases. The germline V gene encodes CDR1 SGDLS and CDR2 YYNGEE. This CDR3 region has 16 residues. V lost 4 bases to trimming and J lost 4 bases; unmatched junction nucleotides: 8. This chain's CDR3 is CASSSEGTGGADTQYF. DNA of the CDR3: TGTGCCAGCAGCTCAGAGGGGACAGGGGGAGCAGATACGCAGTATTTT.

This chain uses TRBV20-1 with TRBJ1-2; no reliable D call. Germline V CDR1 and CDR2: DFQATT, SNEGSKA (reference sequence). The CDR3 contains 14 residues. V gave up 1 base and J gave up 6 bases, with 15 bases separating them. The CDR3 reads CSARVLHLSDGYTF. DNA for the CDR3: TGCAGTGCTAGAGTTCTACACCTAAGCGATGGCTACACCTTC.

The V call is TRBV4-3, the J call TRBJ2-6; TRBD2 matches at 7 bases. The V and J ends lost 4 bases and 1 base, in that order; junction bases with no gene match: 7. The CDR3 runs 17 residues. Per the germline V gene, CDR1 is LGHNA and CDR2 is YSLEER. The CDR3 loop is CASSRGAGRSGANVLTF. CDR3 DNA sequence: TGCGCCAGCAGCCGTGGAGCGGGAAGATCTGGGGCCAACGTCCTGACTTTC.

V gene TRBV6-1 combines with J gene TRBJ2-5; 11 bases are shared with TRBD2. The CDR3 loop spans 16 amino acids. CDR1 and CDR2 from the germline V gene are MNHNS and SASEGT. J gave up 4 bases and V 5 bases, and 9 bases lay outside the gene matches. CDR3 sequence reads: CASSRLAGNLGETQYF. The CDR3 DNA sequence: TGTGCCAGCAGTCGACTAGCGGGGAATCTCGGAGAGACCCAGTACTTC.

In its sample, this clonotype was seen many times. The chain links TRBV12-3 or TRBV12-4 to TRBJ2-1, with D unclear. The CDR3 is 13 amino acids. Trimming shortened V by 5 bases and J by 0 bases, and 5 bases separated the two germline ends. The CDR3 sequence: CASSLDSYNEQFF. CDR3 in DNA: TGTGCCAGCAGTCTCGACTCCTACAATGAGCAGTTCTTC.

This clonotype came up many times. The chain has TRBV20-1 and TRBJ2-7; D is possibly TRBD2 (6 bases). Germline V gives CDR1 DFQATT, CDR2 SNEGSKA (reference sequence). The CDR3 totals 13 residues. The V end was cut by 5 bases, the J end by 3 bases, with 14 bases between. The CDR3 spells CSAFSGLGYEQYF. The CDR3, as DNA: TGCAGTGCTTTCTCGGGACTCGGCTACGAGCAGTACTTC.